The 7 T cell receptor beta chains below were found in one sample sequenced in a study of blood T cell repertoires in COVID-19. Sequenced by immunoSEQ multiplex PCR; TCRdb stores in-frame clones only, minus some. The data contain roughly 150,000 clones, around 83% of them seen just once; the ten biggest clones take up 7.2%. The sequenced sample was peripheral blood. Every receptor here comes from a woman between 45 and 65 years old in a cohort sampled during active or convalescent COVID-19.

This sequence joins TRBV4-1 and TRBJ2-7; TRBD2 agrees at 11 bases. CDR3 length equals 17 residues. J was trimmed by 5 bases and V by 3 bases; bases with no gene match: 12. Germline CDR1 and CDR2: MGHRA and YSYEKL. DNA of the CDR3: TGCGCCAGCAGCCAGGCTCTTCTAGCGGGGGGCTGGAACGAGCAGTACTTC. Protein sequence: CASSQALLAGGWNEQYF.

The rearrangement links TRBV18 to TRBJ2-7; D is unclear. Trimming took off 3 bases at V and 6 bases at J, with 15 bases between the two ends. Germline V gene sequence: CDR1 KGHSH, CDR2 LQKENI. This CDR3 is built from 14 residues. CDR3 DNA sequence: TGTGCCAGCTCACCTGTCTCCGAAGGCGGCGAGCAGTACTTC. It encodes CASSPVSEGGEQYF.

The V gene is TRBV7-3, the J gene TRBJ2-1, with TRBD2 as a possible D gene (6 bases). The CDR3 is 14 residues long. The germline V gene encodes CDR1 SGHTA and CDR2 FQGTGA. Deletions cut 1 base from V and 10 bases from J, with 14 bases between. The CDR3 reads CASSLSQGRGEQFF. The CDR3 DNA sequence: TGTGCCAGCAGCTTAAGTCAGGGCCGGGGGGAGCAGTTCTTC.

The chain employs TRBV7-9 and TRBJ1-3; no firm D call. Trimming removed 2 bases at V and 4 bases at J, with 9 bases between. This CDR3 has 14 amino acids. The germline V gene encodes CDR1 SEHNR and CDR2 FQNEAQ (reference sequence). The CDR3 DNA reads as TGTGCCAGCAGCTTACTACCCCCGGGAAACACCATATATTTT. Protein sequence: CASSLLPPGNTIYF.

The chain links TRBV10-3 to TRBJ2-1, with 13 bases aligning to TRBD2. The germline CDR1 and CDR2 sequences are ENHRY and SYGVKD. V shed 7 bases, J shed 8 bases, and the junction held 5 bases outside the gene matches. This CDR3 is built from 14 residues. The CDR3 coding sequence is TGTGCCATCACCGACGGACTAGCGGGGGATGAGCAGTTCTTC. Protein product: CAITDGLAGDEQFF.

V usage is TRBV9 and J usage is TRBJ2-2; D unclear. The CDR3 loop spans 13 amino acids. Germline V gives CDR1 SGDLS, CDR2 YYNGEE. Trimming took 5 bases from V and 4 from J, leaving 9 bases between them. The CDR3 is CASSPNPTGELFF. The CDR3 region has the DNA TGTGCCAGCAGTCCCAATCCCACCGGGGAGCTGTTTTTT.

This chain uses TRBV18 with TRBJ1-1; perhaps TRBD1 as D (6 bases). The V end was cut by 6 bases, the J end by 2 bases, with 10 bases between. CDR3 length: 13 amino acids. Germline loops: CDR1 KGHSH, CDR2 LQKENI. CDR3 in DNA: TGTGCCAGCTCCGACAGGAGCAACACTGAAGCTTTCTTT. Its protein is CASSDRSNTEAFF.